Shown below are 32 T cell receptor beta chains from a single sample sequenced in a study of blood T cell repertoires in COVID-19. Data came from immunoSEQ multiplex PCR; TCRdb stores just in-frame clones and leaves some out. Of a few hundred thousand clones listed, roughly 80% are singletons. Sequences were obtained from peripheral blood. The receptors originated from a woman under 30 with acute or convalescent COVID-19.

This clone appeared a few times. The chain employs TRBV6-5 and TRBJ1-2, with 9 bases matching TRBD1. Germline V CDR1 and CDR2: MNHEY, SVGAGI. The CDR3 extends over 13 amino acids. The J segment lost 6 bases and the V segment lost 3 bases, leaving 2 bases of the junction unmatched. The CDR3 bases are TGTGCCAGCAGTTATGGGACAGGGAATGGCTACACCTTC. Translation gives CASSYGTGNGYTF.

The CDR3 loop reads CASSLAAGSYGYTF. Here the CDR3 DNA reads TGCGCCAGCAGCTTGGCAGCCGGGAGCTATGGCTACACCTTC. The chain employs TRBV5-1 and TRBJ1-2; D is unclear. Deletions cut 0 bases from V and 4 bases from J, with 10 bases between. CDR3 length equals 14 residues. Germline V gene data show CDR1 as SGHRS and CDR2 as YFSETQ.

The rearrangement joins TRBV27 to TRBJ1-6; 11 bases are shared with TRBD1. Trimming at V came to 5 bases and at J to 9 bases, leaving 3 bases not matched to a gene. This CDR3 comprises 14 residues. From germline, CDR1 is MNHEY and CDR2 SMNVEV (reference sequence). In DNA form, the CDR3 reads TGTGCCAGCAGTCTGGACAGGGGGCGTTCACCCCTCCACTTT. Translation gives CASSLDRGRSPLHF.

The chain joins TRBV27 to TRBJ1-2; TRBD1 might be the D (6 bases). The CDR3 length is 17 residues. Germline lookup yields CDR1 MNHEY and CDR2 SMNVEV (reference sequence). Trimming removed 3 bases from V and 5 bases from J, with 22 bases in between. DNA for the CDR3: TGTGCCAGCAGTTTGGCTAGCCGGACAGAAAGTGCTTATGGCTACACCTTC. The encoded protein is CASSLASRTESAYGYTF.

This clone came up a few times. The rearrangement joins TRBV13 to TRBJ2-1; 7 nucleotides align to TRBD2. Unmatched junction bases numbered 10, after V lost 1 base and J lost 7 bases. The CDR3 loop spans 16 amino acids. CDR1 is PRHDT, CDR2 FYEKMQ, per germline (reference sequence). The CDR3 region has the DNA TGTGCCAGCAGCTTAGATCTGGCTAGCGGTATAAATGAGCAGTTCTTC. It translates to CASSLDLASGINEQFF.

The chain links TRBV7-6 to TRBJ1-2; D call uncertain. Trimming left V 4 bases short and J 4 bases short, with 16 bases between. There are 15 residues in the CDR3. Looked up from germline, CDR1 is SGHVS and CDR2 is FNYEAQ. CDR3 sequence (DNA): TGTGCCAGCAGCTCCCGGACTAGGTCGGGCTATGGCTACACCTTC. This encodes CASSSRTRSGYGYTF.

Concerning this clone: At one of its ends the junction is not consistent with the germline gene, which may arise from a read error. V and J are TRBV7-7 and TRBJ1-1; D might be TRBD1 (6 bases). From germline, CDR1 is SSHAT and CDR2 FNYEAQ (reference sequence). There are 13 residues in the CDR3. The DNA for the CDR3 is TGTGCTAGCAGCCAGGGACAGAACACTGAAGCTTTCTTT. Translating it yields CASSQGQNTEAFF.

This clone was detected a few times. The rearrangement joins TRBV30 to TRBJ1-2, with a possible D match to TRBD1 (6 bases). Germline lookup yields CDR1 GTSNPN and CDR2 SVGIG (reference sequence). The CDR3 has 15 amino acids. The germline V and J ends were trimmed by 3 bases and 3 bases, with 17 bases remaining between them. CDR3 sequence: CAWRQPGGLHYGYTF. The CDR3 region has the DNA TGTGCCTGGAGACAACCGGGGGGGCTGCACTATGGCTACACCTTC.

This chain's CDR3 is CASSVATGSSYGYTF. The CDR3 nucleotides read TGTGCCAGCAGCGTAGCTACAGGGTCGAGCTATGGCTACACCTTC. The chain links TRBV9 to TRBJ1-2; the D gene is possibly TRBD1 (6 bases). The CDR3 is 15 amino acids. Germline lookup yields CDR1 SGDLS and CDR2 YYNGEE. Trimming removed 0 bases from V and 4 bases from J, with 13 bases in between.

In DNA form, the CDR3 reads TGCGCCAGCAGCCAAGAAGCATCCGCGGCGACCTACGAGCAGTACTTC. Translation gives CASSQEASAATYEQYF. This chain joins TRBV4-3 and TRBJ2-7; D unresolved. The CDR3 covers 16 residues. The V and J ends lost 0 bases and 2 bases respectively, with 14 bases between them. Germline V lookup: CDR1 LGHNA, CDR2 YSLEER.

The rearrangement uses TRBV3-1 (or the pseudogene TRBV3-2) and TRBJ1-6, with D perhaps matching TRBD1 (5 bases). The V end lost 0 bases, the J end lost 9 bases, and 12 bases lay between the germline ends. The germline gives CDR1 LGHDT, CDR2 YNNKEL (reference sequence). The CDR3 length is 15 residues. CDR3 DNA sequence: TGTGCCAGCAGCCAAGATGGGGGGGAAGGTTCACCCCTCCACTTT. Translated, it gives CASSQDGGEGSPLHF.

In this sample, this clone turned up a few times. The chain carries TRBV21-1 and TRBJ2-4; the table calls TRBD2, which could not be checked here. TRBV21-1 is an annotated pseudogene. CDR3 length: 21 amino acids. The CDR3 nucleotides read TGTGCCAGCAGCAAAACGTCCTTCGGGCCAACCGGGAGGTTAGCCAAAAACATTCAGTACTTC. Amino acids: CASSKTSFGPTGRLAKNIQYF.

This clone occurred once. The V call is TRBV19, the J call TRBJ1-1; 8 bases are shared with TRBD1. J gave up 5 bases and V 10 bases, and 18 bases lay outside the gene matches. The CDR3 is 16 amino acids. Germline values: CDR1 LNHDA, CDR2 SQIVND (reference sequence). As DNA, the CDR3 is TGTGCCACCCAGCAGGGCGACAGGGGACGGAAGACTGAAGCTTTCTTT. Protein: CATQQGDRGRKTEAFF.

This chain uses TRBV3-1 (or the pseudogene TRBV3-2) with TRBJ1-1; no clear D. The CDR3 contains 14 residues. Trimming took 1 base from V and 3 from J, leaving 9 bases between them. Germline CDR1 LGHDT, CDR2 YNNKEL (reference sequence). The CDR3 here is CASSQALAYTEAFF. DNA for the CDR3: TGTGCCAGCAGCCAAGCACTAGCATACACTGAAGCTTTCTTT.

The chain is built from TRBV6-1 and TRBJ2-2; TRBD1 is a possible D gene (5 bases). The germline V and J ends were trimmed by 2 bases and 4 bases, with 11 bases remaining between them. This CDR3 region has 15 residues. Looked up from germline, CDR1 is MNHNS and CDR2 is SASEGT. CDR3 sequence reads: CASSEQDTFTGELFF. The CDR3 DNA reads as TGTGCCAGCAGTGAACAGGACACCTTCACCGGGGAGCTGTTTTTT.

The CDR3 DNA sequence: TGCAGTGCTAGTCGGCCTAGCGGGAGGATAGGTTCCTACAATGAGCAGTTCTTC. This gives the protein CSASRPSGRIGSYNEQFF. The chain combines TRBV20-1 with TRBJ2-1; 11 nucleotides agree with TRBD2. The V gene's germline CDR1 is DFQATT and CDR2 SNEGSKA (reference sequence). The CDR3 has 18 amino acids. The junction had 11 bases not matched to a gene; V was cut back by 3 bases and J by 1 base.

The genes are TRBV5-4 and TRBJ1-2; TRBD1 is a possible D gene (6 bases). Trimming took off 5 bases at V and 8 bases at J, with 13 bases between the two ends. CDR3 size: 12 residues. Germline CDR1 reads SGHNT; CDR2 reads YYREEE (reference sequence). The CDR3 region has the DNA TGTGCCAGCAGACAGGGAGTAGGGGGCTACACCTTC. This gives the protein CASRQGVGGYTF. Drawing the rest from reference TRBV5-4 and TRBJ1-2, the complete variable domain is ETGVTQSPTHLIKTRGQQVTLRCSSQSGHNTVSWYQQALGQGPQFIFQYYREEENGRGNFPPRFSGLQFPNYSSELNVNALELDDSALYLCASRQGVGGYTFGSGTRLTVV.

The DNA for the CDR3 is TGTGCCATCAGTACACAGGGGGGGAACACTGAAGCTTTCTTT. Its protein is CAISTQGGNTEAFF. V is TRBV10-3 and J is TRBJ1-1, with 8 bases identical to TRBD1. V lost 5 bases, J lost 1 base, and 3 bases stayed unmatched. CDR3 length equals 14 residues. Germline CDR1 reads ENHRY; CDR2 reads SYGVKD.

The CDR3 sequence: CASSVGTSGHEQYF. CDR3 DNA sequence: TGTGCCAGCAGCGTAGGGACTAGCGGGCACGAGCAGTACTTC. The V gene is TRBV9, the J gene TRBJ2-7; TRBD2 aligns across 11 bases. Germline trimming cut 0 bases from V and 5 bases from J; bases unmatched to any gene: 1. Germline-derived CDR1 and CDR2 are SGDLS and YYNGEE. The CDR3 runs to 14 residues.

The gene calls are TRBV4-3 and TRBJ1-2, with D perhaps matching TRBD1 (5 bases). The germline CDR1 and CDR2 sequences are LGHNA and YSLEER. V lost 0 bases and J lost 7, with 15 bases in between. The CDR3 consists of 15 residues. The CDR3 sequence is CASSQEQAASVGYTF. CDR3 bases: TGCGCCAGCAGCCAAGAACAGGCTGCATCGGTTGGCTACACCTTC.

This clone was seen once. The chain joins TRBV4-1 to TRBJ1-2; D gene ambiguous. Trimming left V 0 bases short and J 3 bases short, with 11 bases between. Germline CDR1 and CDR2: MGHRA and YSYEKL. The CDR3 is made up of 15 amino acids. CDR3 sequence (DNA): TGCGCCAGCAGCCAAGACTTGCGAACTTACTATGGCTACACCTTC. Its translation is CASSQDLRTYYGYTF.

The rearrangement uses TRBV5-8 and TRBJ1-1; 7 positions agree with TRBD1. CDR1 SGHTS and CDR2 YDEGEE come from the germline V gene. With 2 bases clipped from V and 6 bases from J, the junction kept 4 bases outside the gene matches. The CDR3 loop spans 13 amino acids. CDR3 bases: TGTGCCAGCAGCTTTTCGGGACAGCCTGAAGCTTTCTTT. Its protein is CASSFSGQPEAFF.

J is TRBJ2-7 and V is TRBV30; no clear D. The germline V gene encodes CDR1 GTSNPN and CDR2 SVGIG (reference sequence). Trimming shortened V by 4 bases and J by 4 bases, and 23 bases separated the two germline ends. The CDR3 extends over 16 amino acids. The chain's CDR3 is CAWNLPQIHGAYEQYF. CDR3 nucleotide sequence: TGTGCCTGGAACCTACCTCAAATACACGGAGCTTACGAGCAGTACTTC. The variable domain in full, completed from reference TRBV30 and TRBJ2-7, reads SQTIHQWPATLVQPVGSPLSLECTVEGTSNPNLYWYRQAAGRGLQLLFYSVGIGQISSEVPQNLSASRPQDRQFILSSKKLLLSDSGFYLCAWNLPQIHGAYEQYFGPGTRLTVT.

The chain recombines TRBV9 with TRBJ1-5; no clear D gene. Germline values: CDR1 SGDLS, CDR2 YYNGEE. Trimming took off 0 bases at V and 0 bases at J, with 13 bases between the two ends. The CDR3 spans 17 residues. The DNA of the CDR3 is TGTGCCAGCAGCGTAGGCTGGACTGCAAATAGCAATCAGCCCCAGCATTTT. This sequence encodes CASSVGWTANSNQPQHF. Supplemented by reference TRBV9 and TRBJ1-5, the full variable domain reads DSGVTQTPKHLITATGQRVTLRCSPRSGDLSVYWYQQSLDQGLQFLIQYYNGEERAKGNILERFSAQQFPDLHSELNLSSLELGDSALYFCASSVGWTANSNQPQHFGDGTRLSIL.

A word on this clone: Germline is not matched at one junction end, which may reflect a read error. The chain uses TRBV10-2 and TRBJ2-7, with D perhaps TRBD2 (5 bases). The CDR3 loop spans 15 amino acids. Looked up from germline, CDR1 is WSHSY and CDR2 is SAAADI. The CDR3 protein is CASGSGDPRVYGQYF. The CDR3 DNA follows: TGCGCCAGTGGGAGTGGAGACCCGAGAGTTTACGGGCAGTACTTC.

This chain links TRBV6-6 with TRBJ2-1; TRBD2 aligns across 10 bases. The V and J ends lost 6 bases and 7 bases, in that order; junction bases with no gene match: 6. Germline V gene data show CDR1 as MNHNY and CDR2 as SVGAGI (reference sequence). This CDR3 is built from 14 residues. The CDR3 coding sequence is TGTGCCAGCAGCCCCCGGACTAGCGGAAATGAGCAGTTCTTC. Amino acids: CASSPRTSGNEQFF.

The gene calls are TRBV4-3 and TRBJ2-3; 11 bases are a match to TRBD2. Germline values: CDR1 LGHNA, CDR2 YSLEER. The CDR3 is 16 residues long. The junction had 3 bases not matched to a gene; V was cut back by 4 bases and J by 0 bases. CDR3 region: CASSLRTSGSTDTQYF. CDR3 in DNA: TGCGCCAGCAGCCTGCGGACTAGCGGGAGCACAGATACGCAGTATTTT.

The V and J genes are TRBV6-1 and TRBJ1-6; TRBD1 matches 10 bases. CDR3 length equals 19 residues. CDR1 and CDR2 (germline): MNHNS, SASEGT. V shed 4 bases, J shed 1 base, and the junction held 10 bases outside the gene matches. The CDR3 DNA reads TGTGCCAGCAGTGGAAGAGACAGGGGGCGTCGGTCCTATAATTCACCCCTCCACTTT. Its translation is CASSGRDRGRRSYNSPLHF.

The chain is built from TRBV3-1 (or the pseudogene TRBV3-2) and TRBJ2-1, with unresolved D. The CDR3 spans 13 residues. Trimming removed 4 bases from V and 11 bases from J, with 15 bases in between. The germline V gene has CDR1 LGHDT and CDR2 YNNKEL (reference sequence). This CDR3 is CASSPLLAAQQFF. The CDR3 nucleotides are TGTGCCAGCAGCCCCCTGCTGGCCGCCCAGCAGTTCTTC.

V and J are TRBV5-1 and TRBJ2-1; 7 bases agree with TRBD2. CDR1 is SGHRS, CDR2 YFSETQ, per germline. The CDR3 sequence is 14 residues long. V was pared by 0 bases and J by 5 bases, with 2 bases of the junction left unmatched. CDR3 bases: TGCGCCAGCAGCTTGGTGGCGGGGGACAATGAGCAGTTCTTC. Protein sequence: CASSLVAGDNEQFF.

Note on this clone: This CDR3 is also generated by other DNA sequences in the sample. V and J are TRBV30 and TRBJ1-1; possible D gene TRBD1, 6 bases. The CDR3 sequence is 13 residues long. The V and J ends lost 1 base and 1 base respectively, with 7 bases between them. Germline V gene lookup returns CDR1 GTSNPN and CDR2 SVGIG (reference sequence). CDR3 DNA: TGTGCCTGGAGTGGACAGGCGAACACTGAAGCTTTCTTT. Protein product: CAWSGQANTEAFF.

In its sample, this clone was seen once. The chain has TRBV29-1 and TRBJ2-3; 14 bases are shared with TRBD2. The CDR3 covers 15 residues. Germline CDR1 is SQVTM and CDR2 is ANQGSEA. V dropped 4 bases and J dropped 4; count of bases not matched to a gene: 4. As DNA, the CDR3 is TGCAGCGTTGCTGGGACTAGCGGGAGTTCAGATACGCAGTATTTT. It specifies CSVAGTSGSSDTQYF.